This entry lists 9 T cell receptor beta chains sequenced from one sample in a study of chemoradiotherapy in HPV16-positive cancers (dated by TCRdb to between 2022 and 2023). The protocol used for the library was the immunoSEQ multiplex PCR assay. TCRdb provides this immuneACCESS table in a form limited to in-frame rearrangements. Some clones are lacking; in checked studies, under half of them reflect an unresolved V gene, and why the rest are absent is not known. The sample includes roughly 3,000 clones, with roughly 90% observed a single time. About 3.5% of the sample belongs to the ten largest clones. The specimen comprised tumor tissue, sampled from a patient who underwent chemoradiotherapy. Receptor source: a human donor with HPV-associated anogenital cancer.

The gene calls are TRBV9 and TRBJ2-2; 15 nucleotides line up with TRBD2. The CDR3 is 17 amino acids. V was clipped by 0 bases and J by 6 bases; unmatched bases: 3. CDR1 SGDLS and CDR2 YYNGEE come from the germline V gene. The CDR3 DNA reads as TGTGCCAGCAGCGTAGGGGGACTAGCGGGAGGTTCCGGGGAGCTGTTTTTT. It is translated as CASSVGGLAGGSGELFF.

This clone was seen a single time. This chain's CDR3 is CASSTYTRTSGRAGRNEQFF. DNA for the CDR3: TGTGCCAGCAGCACCTATACCCGGACTAGCGGGAGGGCCGGTAGAAATGAGCAGTTCTTC. V usage is TRBV13 and J usage is TRBJ2-1, with 15 positions matching TRBD2. The V gene end was trimmed by 5 bases and the J gene end by 7 bases; junction bases not matched to a gene: 18. CDR3 size: 20 residues. CDR1 and CDR2 (germline): PRHDT, FYEKMQ (reference sequence). Complete variable domain (other parts from reference TRBV13 and TRBJ2-1): AAGVIQSPRHLIKEKRETATLKCYPIPRHDTVYWYQQGPGQDPQFLISFYEKMQSDKGSIPDRFSAQQFSDYHSELNMSSLELGDSALYFCASSTYTRTSGRAGRNEQFFGPGTRLTVL.

V and J are TRBV5-1 and TRBJ2-3, with D unclear. Germline V gene lookup returns CDR1 SGHRS and CDR2 YFSETQ. With 4 bases removed from V and 0 bases from J, the gap between germline ends came to 3 bases. The CDR3 extends over 12 amino acids. The CDR3 DNA is TGCGCCAGCAGCCCTAGCACAGATACGCAGTATTTT. It translates to CASSPSTDTQYF. Full variable domain (rest looked up from reference TRBV5-1 and TRBJ2-3): KAGVTQTPRYLIKTRGQQVTLSCSPISGHRSVSWYQQTPGQGLQFLFEYFSETQRNKGNFPGRFSGRQFSNSRSEMNVSTLELGDSALYLCASSPSTDTQYFGPGTRLTVL.

The rearrangement uses TRBV7-3 and TRBJ1-2; 9 bases match TRBD1. The germline CDR1 and CDR2 sequences are SGHTA and FQGTGA. Trimming at V came to 5 bases and at J to 8 bases, leaving 6 bases not matched to a gene. The length of the CDR3 is 13 residues. CDR3 in amino acids: CASSPQTGGGYTF. In DNA, the CDR3 is TGTGCCAGCAGCCCACAGACAGGGGGAGGCTACACCTTC.

CDR3 residues: CASSPRQGHNEQFF. CDR3 sequence (DNA): TGTGCCAGTAGTCCCCGACAGGGGCACAATGAGCAGTTCTTC. The chain is built from TRBV19 and TRBJ2-1; 8 bases fit TRBD1. Germline assignment: CDR1 LNHDA and CDR2 SQIVND (reference sequence). The CDR3 extends over 14 amino acids. Trimming at V came to 5 bases and at J to 5 bases, leaving 5 bases not matched to a gene.

The genes are TRBV20-1 and TRBJ1-1, with a tentative D call TRBD1 (6 bases). V shed 6 bases and J shed 3 bases, with 8 bases lying between them. Germline values: CDR1 DFQATT, CDR2 SNEGSKA (reference sequence). CDR3 length equals 11 residues. CDR3 DNA: TGCAGTGCCCCAGGGGACACTGAAGCTTTCTTT. This encodes CSAPGDTEAFF.

V is TRBV27 and J is TRBJ1-4; 12 nucleotides align to TRBD1. Germline V gene data show CDR1 as MNHEY and CDR2 as SMNVEV (reference sequence). This CDR3 spans 18 amino acids. V lost 5 bases and J lost 8; bases outside the gene matches: 15. CDR3 in amino acids: CASSTLVGQGAAEEKLFF. The CDR3 nucleotides read TGTGCCAGCAGTACCCTGGTGGGACAGGGGGCCGCAGAGGAAAAACTGTTTTTT. Drawing the rest from reference TRBV27 and TRBJ1-4, the complete variable domain is EAQVTQNPRYLITVTGKKLTVTCSQNMNHEYMSWYRQDPGLGLRQIYYSMNVEVTDKGDVPEGYKVSRKEKRNFPLILESPSPNQTSLYFCASSTLVGQGAAEEKLFFGSGTQLSVL.

The CDR3 spells CASSEGTLPGNTIYF. The CDR3 coding sequence is TGTGCCAGCAGTGAAGGGACACTCCCTGGAAACACCATATATTTT. The chain has TRBV2 and TRBJ1-3; weak D call: TRBD1 (5 bases). Trimming took 1 base from V and 2 from J, leaving 9 bases between them. This CDR3 contains 15 residues. Germline lookup yields CDR1 SNHLY and CDR2 FYNNEI.

The genes are TRBV19 and TRBJ2-1, with D possibly matching TRBD2 (5 bases). The germline V gene has CDR1 LNHDA and CDR2 SQIVND (reference sequence). This CDR3 spans 14 amino acids. The V end lost 4 bases, the J end lost 7 bases, and 14 bases lay between the germline ends. The CDR3 DNA reads as TGTGCCAGTAGTAAGGGCGGGTTGGGGAATGAGCAGTTCTTC. It encodes CASSKGGLGNEQFF.